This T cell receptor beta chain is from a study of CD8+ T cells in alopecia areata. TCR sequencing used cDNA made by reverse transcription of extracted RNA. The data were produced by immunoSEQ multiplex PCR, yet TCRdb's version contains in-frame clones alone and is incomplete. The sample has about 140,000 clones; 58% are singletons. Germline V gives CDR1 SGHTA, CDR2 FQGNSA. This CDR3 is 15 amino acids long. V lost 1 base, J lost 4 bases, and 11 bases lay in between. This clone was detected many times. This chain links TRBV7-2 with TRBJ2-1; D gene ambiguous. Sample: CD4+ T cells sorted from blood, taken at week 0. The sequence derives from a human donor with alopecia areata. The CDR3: CASSLGWGGYNEQFF. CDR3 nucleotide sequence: TGTGCCAGCAGCTTAGGGTGGGGTGGATACAATGAGCAGTTCTTC.